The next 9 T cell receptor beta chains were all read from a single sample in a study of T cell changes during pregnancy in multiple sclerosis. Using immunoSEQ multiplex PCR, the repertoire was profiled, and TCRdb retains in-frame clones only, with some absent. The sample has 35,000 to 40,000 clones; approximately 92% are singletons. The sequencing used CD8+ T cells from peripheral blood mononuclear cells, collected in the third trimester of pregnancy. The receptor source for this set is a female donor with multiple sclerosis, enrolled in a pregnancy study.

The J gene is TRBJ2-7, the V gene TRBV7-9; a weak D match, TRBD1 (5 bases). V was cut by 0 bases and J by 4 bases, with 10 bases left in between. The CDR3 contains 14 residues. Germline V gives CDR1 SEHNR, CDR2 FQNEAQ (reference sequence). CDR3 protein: CASSLAGGAYEQYF. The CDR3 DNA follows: TGTGCCAGCAGCTTAGCAGGTGGGGCTTACGAGCAGTACTTC.

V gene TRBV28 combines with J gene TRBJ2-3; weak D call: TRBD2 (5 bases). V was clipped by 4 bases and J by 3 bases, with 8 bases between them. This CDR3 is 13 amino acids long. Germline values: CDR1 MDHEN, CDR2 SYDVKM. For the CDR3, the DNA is TGTGCCAGCAGTTCATCGGGGACAGATACGCAGTATTTT. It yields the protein CASSSSGTDTQYF. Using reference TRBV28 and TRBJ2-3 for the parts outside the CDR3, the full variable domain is DVKVTQSSRYLVKRTGEKVFLECVQDMDHENMFWYRQDPGLGLRLIYFSYDVKMKEKGDIPEGYSVSREKKERFSLILESASTNQTSMYLCASSSSGTDTQYFGPGTRLTVL.

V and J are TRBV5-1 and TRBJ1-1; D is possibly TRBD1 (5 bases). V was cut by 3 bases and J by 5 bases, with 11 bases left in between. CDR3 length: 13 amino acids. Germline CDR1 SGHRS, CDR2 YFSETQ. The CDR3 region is CASSSQGKTEAFF. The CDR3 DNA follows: TGCGCCAGCAGCTCGCAGGGAAAGACTGAAGCTTTCTTT.

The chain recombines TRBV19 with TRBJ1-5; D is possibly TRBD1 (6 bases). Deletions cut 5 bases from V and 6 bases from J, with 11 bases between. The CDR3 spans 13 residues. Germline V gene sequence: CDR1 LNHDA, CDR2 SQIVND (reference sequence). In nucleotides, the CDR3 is TGTGCCAGTAGTTGGGGGGGCGGTCAGCCCCAGCATTTT. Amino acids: CASSWGGGQPQHF.

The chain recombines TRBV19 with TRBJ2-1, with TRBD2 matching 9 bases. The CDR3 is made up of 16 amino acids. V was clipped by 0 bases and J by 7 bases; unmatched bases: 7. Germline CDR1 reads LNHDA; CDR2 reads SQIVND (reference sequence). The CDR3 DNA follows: TGTGCCAGTAGTATAGATTCTCTAGCGGGAAAGAATGAGCAGTTCTTC. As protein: CASSIDSLAGKNEQFF.

The CDR3 coding sequence is TGTGCCAGCAGTTTCTTAAGCGGGACAGGGTGGGAAGAGACCCAGTACTTC. Its translation: CASSFLSGTGWEETQYF. The chain combines TRBV28 with TRBJ2-5; 9 bases align to TRBD1. The CDR3 loop spans 17 amino acids. Germline V gives CDR1 MDHEN, CDR2 SYDVKM. V lost 3 bases, J lost 3 bases, and 11 bases stayed unmatched.

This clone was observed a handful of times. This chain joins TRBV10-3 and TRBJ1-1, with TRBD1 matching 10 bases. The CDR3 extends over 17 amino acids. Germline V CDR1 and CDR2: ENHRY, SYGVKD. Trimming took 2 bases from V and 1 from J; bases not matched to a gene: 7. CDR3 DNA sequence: TGTGCCATCAGTGAGATGGGACAGGGGTTATCGAACACTGAAGCTTTCTTT. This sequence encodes CAISEMGQGLSNTEAFF.

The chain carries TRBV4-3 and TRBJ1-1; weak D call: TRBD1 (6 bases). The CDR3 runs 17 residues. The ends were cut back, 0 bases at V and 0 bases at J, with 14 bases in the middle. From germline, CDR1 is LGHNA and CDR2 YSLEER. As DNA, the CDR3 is TGCGCCAGCAGCCAAGATCGAGCAGGGGCAATGAACACTGAAGCTTTCTTT. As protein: CASSQDRAGAMNTEAFF.

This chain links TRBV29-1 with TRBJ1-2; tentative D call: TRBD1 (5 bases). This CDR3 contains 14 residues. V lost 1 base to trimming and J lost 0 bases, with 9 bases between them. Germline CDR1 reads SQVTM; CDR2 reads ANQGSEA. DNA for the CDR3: TGCAGCGTTGAAGGGGCGGGGGCTAACTATGGCTACACCTTC. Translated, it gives CSVEGAGANYGYTF.